Included here is one T cell receptor beta chain sequence, with context. Its target is unknown. Execution of the assay was at deep level. Sequencing used immunoSEQ multiplex PCR; TCRdb keeps in-frame clones, though not all of them. This table holds roughly 550,000 clones, less than 97% found once. This sample is part of a study of shared clonotypes between healthy human individuals. Overall study results and limits: Clonotype sharing among donors, it was expected, would be affected by sequencing depth.

The V gene end was trimmed by 0 bases and the J gene end by 1 base; junction bases not matched to a gene: 5. From germline, CDR1 is SGHDN and CDR2 FVKESK. The CDR3 sequence is 17 residues long. Terminally differentiated effector memory CD45RA+ cells were excluded from the naive CD8 cells, which were CD45RO-negative and positively selected for CCR7. Donors were healthy HIV-negative adults without recently reported acute infections or vaccinations. V usage is TRBV14 and J usage is TRBJ2-2; 7 bases fit TRBD2. The sample comprised naive CD8+ T cells sorted from blood. This clonotype originated in a woman in her twenties or thirties in good health. CDR3 sequence reads: CASSQDLLAENTGELFF. The DNA of the CDR3 is TGTGCCAGCAGCCAAGATCTGCTAGCGGAGAACACCGGGGAGCTGTTTTTT. Full variable domain (remainder filled in from reference TRBV14 and TRBJ2-2): EAGVTQFPSHSVIEKGQTVTLRCDPISGHDNLYWYRRVMGKEIKFLLHFVKESKQDESGMPNNRFLAERTGGTYSTLKVQPAELEDSGVYFCASSQDLLAENTGELFFGEGSRLTVL.